This record looks at one TCR beta chain sequence and its context. The antigen is unknown. The data were taken from a study of OX40 agonist ivuxolimab in advanced cancers. The wider study: Six ivuxolimab dose levels, 0.01 to 10 mg/kg, were given intravenously every 2 weeks. Antecedent anti-PD-1, anti-PD-L1 or anti-CTLA-4 therapy was permissible, with roughly 40% having received some. Study outcomes and limitations: Partial responders dosed at 0.1-3.0 mg/kg displayed clonal expansion ranking among the lowest.

CDR1 and CDR2 from the germline V gene are SEHNR and FQNEAQ (reference sequence). V shed 5 bases and J 11 bases; nucleotides not matched to a gene: 17. The CDR3 is 16 amino acids. TCRdb's copy holds only in-frame clones and misses some; the assay was immunoSEQ multiplex PCR. The sample records tens of thousands of clones, 80% to 85% being singletons. This chain joins TRBV7-9 and TRBJ1-5, with 8 positions matching TRBD1. Specimen: CD4+ or CD8+ T cells sorted from blood, collected in a trial of the OX40 agonist ivuxolimab. The sequence came from an adult with an advanced solid tumor such as melanoma, head and neck, liver or kidney cancer. CDR3 protein: CASSQTQGARSGSQHF. The CDR3 region has the DNA TGTGCCAGCAGCCAAACCCAGGGGGCTAGGTCGGGGTCCCAGCATTTT.